This entry features one T cell receptor (beta chain) sequence. Its binding antigen is unknown. The read is 3 residues too short to cover the CDR3 end, so that end is filled in from the germline J gene. The transplants used related donors with nonmyeloablative bone marrow transplantation, and mixed chimerism in the human trials was transient. Unstimulated Tregs (CD4+CD25+CD127-), CD4+ non-Tregs (CD4+CD25-), CD4 and CD8 cells were FACS-sorted from thawed PBMCs. The patients were a handful of recipients of combined kidney and bone marrow transplants from the ITN036ST trial, and samples were available only for these trial subjects. Healthy control blood was processed to PBMCs with a Ficoll density gradient and then cryopreserved, whereas patient PBMCs were collected both before and after transplant. The data belong to a study of Tregs in tolerant kidney transplant recipients (dated by TCRdb to the late 2010s). About the investigation overall: Before combined kidney and bone marrow transplantation, this study identified donor-specific regulatory T cells using TCRbeta sequencing and then followed those same cells after transplant.

Summary of the overall study and its limitations: Biological reproducibility was not examined directly, but technical replication error appeared to be minimal. The study was limited by small patient numbers, and the findings need validation in larger populations and under other immunosuppression protocols. For some patients, the PCR primers changed as time went on, which meant samples from those patients could not be compared with one another at the nucleotide level. Donor-specific Treg expansion exceeded global Treg expansion in tolerant patients, suggesting antigen-driven rather than nonspecific expansion. The most biologically relevant and donor-specific TCRbeta repertoire appeared to be identified by expanding Tregs with activated donor B cells.

For TCRbeta CDR3 sequencing, genomic DNA from the sorted cells was extracted using the QIAGEN DNeasy Blood and Tissue Kit. High-throughput TCRbeta CDR3 sequencing, including PCR amplification with bias correction and internal controls, was performed commercially through immunoSEQ. The original methods were these. A unique productive TCRbeta sequence was defined by the CDR3 nucleotide sequence when primers matched, and otherwise by the CDR3 amino acid sequence together with the Vbeta and Jbeta genes. Sorting error was corrected by removing sequences shared between sorted populations at a frequency ratio of 2:1 or less, and the remaining shared sequences were assigned to the higher population. A sequence counted as donor-reactive if, in CFSE-low cells, the sequence had a frequency of at least 0.01% and was expanded at least 5-fold compared with unstimulated cells. Repertoire divergence was quantified by Jensen-Shannon divergence using the top 100 TCRbeta sequences ranked by frequency. When a sample had multiple sequencing runs, each run was corrected for sorting error separately and the runs were then pooled. The table was pulled from immuneACCESS by TCRdb, which kept in-frame rearrangements only. Such tables lose some clones; where checked, under half of the loss comes from unresolved V genes, and the rest has no known cause. V, J and clone size reflect that table, while D and trimming were determined from the DNA. The sample table includes approximately 6,000 clones. The ten largest clones take up roughly two fifths of the sample.

The germline V gene gives CDR1 as SGHAT and CDR2 as FQNNGV. Counted from cysteine to phenylalanine, this CDR3 has 14 amino acids. The DNA covers only part of the CDR3, 33 bases in frame from base 1. The germline V and J ends show losses of 7 bases and 3 bases respectively, and no gene match explains 7 bases of the junction. Recombination linked TRBV11-2 to TRBJ2-3, and TRBD2 matches 7 of the central bases. This clonotype originated in a human patient who received a combined kidney and bone marrow transplant. After a transplant, not all T cells may be the patient's own; some may come from the graft donor. The starting material was CD8+ T cells from blood (PBMCs), obtained 12 months after the transplant. The sequenced CDR3 bases are TGTGCCAGCACCGATCACGGGGGGACAGATACG. The resulting protein is CASTDHGGTDT. The full CDR3 reads CASTDHGGTDTQYF.